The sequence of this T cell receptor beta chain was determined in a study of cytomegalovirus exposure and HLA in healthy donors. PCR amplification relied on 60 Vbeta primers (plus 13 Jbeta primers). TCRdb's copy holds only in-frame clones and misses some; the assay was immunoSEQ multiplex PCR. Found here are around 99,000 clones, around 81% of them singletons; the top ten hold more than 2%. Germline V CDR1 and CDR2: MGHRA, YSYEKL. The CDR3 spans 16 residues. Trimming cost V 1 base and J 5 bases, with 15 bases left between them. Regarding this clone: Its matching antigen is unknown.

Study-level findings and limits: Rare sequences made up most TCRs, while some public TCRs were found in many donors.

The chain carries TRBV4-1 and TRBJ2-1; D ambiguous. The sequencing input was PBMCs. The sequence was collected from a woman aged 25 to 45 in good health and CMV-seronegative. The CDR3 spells CASSQVGGAVDNEQFF. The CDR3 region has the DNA TGCGCCAGCAGCCAAGTAGGTGGAGCCGTAGACAATGAGCAGTTCTTC.